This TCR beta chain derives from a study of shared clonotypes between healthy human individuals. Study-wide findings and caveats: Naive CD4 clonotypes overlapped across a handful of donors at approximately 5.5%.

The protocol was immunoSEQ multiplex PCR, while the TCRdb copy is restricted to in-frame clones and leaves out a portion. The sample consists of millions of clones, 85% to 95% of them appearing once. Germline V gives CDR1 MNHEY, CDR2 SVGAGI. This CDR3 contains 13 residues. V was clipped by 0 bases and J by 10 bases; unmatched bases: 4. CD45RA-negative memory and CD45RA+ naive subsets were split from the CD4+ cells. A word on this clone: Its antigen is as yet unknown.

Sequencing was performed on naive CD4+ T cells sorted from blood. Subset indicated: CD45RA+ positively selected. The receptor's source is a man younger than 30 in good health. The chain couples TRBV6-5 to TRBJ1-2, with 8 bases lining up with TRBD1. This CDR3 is CASSYSDRADYTF. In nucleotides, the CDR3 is TGTGCCAGCAGTTACTCGGACAGGGCTGACTACACCTTC.